This T cell receptor beta chain was sequenced in a study of T cell repertoires in cytomegalovirus infection. General observations from the study: Identification of carriers of CMV plus the relevant HLA was achieved through cumulative public TCR beta family frequency.

A single count supports this clonotype. No antigen is known for it. TCRdb recomputed calls from the reads with MiXCR, one row per CDR3 protein. The sample carries about 180,000 distinct CDR3 sequences, about a sixth recorded once. V was trimmed by 10 bases and J by 1 base, leaving 6 bases between them. Germline CDR1 MNHEY, CDR2 SVGAGI. CDR3 length equals 11 residues. This sequence originates from a human donor in good health (CMV status not recorded). Some clones in this sample may be carry-over from other donors' samples. Sequenced: CD8+ T cells from PBMCs. The chain uses TRBV6-5 and TRBJ2-3; D gene uncertain. The CDR3 reads CATAGTDTQYF. CDR3 bases: TGTGCCACGGCGGGCACAGATACGCAGTATTTT.